This T cell receptor (beta chain) was identified during a study of response to subunit inactivated influenza vaccine. In germline, CDR1 is MGHRA, CDR2 YSYEKL. The CDR3 is 14 amino acids. V was pared by 6 bases and J by 9 bases, with 6 bases of the junction left unmatched. MiXCR, run by TCRdb on the RT-PCR reads, gives a single entry per CDR3 protein. Among 550,000 to 800,000 distinct CDR3 sequences listed, 15% to 18% were seen once. V and J are TRBV4-1 and TRBJ1-6; TRBD1 matches 9 bases. This clonotype was obtained from a man aged 50-60 years who received an inactivated influenza vaccine. The material sequenced was PBMCs from blood, taken 12 days after vaccination. CDR3 protein: CASRLQGARSPLHF. The CDR3 DNA reads TGCGCCAGCAGATTACAGGGGGCTCGTTCACCCCTCCACTTT.